Following are 11 T cell receptor beta chains from one sample sequenced in a study of T cell changes during pregnancy in multiple sclerosis. Data came from immunoSEQ multiplex PCR; TCRdb stores just in-frame clones and leaves some out. Among about 120,000 clones listed, approximately 93% were seen once. The sequenced sample was peripheral blood, obtained before pregnancy. These receptors were obtained from a female donor with multiple sclerosis, enrolled in a pregnancy study.

V and J are TRBV7-9 and TRBJ2-1, with D perhaps matching TRBD2 (6 bases). Germline V CDR1 and CDR2: SEHNR, FQNEAQ (reference sequence). Trimming pared 9 bases from V and 0 bases from J, leaving 9 bases between. The CDR3 runs 13 residues. Here the CDR3 DNA reads TGTGCCAGTGGGGGGAGCTCCTACAATGAGCAGTTCTTC. This codes for CASGGSSYNEQFF.

This sequence joins TRBV5-1 and TRBJ2-2, with 11 bases matching TRBD1. The CDR3 consists of 17 residues. The germline V gene has CDR1 SGHRS and CDR2 YFSETQ. After removal of 1 base from V and 4 bases from J, the junction contained 6 bases not matched to a gene. CDR3 bases: TGCGCCAGCAGCTTGTGGTCCGGGACAGGGGGCACCGGGGAGCTGTTTTTT. This gives the protein CASSLWSGTGGTGELFF.

The CDR3 bases are TGCGCCAGTCTACAGGGAGACGGCGATACGCAGTATTTT. Encoded protein: CASLQGDGDTQYF. The chain is built from TRBV5-1 and TRBJ2-3, with D tentatively TRBD1 (6 bases). Trimming took 8 bases from V and 6 from J, leaving 16 bases between them. Germline lookup yields CDR1 SGHRS and CDR2 YFSETQ. This CDR3 contains 13 residues.

V and J are TRBV19 and TRBJ2-2; 9 nucleotides line up with TRBD1. Unmatched junction bases numbered 8, after V lost 5 bases and J lost 7 bases. This CDR3 contains 15 residues. Germline-derived CDR1 and CDR2 are LNHDA and SQIVND (reference sequence). CDR3 residues: CASSVQGARNGELFF. DNA of the CDR3: TGTGCCAGTAGTGTACAGGGGGCTCGAAACGGGGAGCTGTTTTTT. The full variable domain, in which reference TRBV19 and TRBJ2-2 provide the parts outside the CDR3, is DGGITQSPKYLFRKEGQNVTLSCEQNLNHDAMYWYRQDPGQGLRLIYYSQIVNDFQKGDIAEGYSVSREKKESFPLTVTSAQKNPTAFYLCASSVQGARNGELFFGEGSRLTVL.

V is TRBV28 and J is TRBJ2-7; 8 nucleotides agree with TRBD2. Trimming at V came to 1 base and at J to 3 bases, leaving 20 bases not matched to a gene. CDR3 length equals 20 residues. CDR1 is MDHEN and CDR2 is SYDVKM in the germline V gene. CDR3 loop: CASSLFLGRGGEGVDYEQYF. CDR3 in DNA: TGTGCCAGCAGTTTATTCTTGGGCCGGGGGGGAGAGGGAGTCGACTACGAGCAGTACTTC.

This sequence joins TRBV18 and TRBJ2-1; TRBD2 might be the D (6 bases). Germline values: CDR1 KGHSH, CDR2 LQKENI. The V gene lost 2 bases and the J gene lost 5 bases, with 16 bases spanning the gap. The CDR3 is made up of 16 amino acids. In DNA form, the CDR3 reads TGTGCCAGCTCACCAGATTCACTAGCTCCCGACAATGAGCAGTTCTTC. Protein: CASSPDSLAPDNEQFF.

The chain couples TRBV18 to TRBJ2-7, with no clear D. CDR1 is KGHSH, CDR2 LQKENI, per germline. Trimming took off 4 bases at V and 3 bases at J, with 4 bases between the two ends. The CDR3 is made up of 11 amino acids. The CDR3 spells CASSLSYEQYF. In DNA form, the CDR3 reads TGTGCCAGCTCACTCAGCTACGAGCAGTACTTC. Full variable domain (rest looked up from reference TRBV18 and TRBJ2-7): NAGVMQNPRHLVRRRGQEARLRCSPMKGHSHVYWYRQLPEEGLKFMVYLQKENIIDESGMPKERFSAEFPKEGPSILRIQQVVRGDSAAYFCASSLSYEQYFGPGTRLTVT.

The genes are TRBV2 and TRBJ1-5, with D tentatively TRBD1 (6 bases). CDR3 size: 13 residues. Deletions cut 7 bases from V and 4 bases from J, with 11 bases between. Germline V gene lookup returns CDR1 SNHLY and CDR2 FYNNEI. This CDR3 reads CASTGAANQPQHF. Here the CDR3 DNA reads TGTGCCAGCACAGGGGCTGCAAATCAGCCCCAGCATTTT.

The CDR3 region is CASSLSLGYGYTF. For the CDR3, the DNA is TGTGCCAGCAGCTTGAGCCTTGGCTATGGCTACACCTTC. The rearrangement uses TRBV5-6 and TRBJ1-2; D not certain. CDR1 is SGHDT and CDR2 is YYEEEE in the germline V gene. Trimming took off 1 base at V and 4 bases at J, with 8 bases between the two ends. This CDR3 is built from 13 residues.

This clone was seen just once. The rearrangement uses TRBV18 and TRBJ1-3; TRBD1 aligns across 7 bases. This CDR3 comprises 17 residues. Germline V lookup: CDR1 KGHSH, CDR2 LQKENI. Unmatched junction bases numbered 8, after V lost 3 bases and J lost 0 bases. The CDR3 spells CASSPLSGGSSGNTIYF. The DNA of the CDR3 is TGTGCCAGCTCACCCCTCTCAGGGGGGAGCTCTGGAAACACCATATATTTT.

The chain recombines TRBV7-9 with TRBJ1-2; possibly TRBD1 for D (5 bases). The V gene's germline CDR1 is SEHNR and CDR2 FQNEAQ (reference sequence). V shed 8 bases and J shed 3 bases, with 16 bases lying between them. There are 14 residues in the CDR3. The CDR3 is CASSPGGLDYGYTF. The CDR3, as DNA: TGTGCCAGCTCACCGGGGGGATTGGACTATGGCTACACCTTC.